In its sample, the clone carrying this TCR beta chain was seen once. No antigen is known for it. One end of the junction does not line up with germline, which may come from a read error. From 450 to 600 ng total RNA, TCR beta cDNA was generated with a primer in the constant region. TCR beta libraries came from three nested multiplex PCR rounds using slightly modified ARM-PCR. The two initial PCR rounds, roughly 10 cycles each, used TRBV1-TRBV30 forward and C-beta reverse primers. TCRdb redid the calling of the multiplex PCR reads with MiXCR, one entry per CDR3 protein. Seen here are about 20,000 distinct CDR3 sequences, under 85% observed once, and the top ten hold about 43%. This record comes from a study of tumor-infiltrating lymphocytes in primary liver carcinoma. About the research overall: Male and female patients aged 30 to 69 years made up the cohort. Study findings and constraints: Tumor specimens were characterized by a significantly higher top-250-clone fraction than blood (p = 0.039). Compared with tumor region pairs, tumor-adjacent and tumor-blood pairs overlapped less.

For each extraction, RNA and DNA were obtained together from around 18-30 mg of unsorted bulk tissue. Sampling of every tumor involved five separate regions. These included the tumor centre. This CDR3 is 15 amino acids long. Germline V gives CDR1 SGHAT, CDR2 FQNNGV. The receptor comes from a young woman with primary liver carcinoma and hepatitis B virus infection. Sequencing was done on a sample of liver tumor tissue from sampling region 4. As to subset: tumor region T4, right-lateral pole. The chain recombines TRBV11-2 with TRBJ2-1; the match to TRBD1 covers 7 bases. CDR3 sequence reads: CASSYIGQDKNEHFF. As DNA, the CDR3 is TGTGCCAGCAGCTATATAGGACAGGACAAAAATGAGCATTTCTTC.